The 22 T cell receptor beta chains below all came from one sample that was sequenced in a study of blood T cell repertoires in COVID-19 (dated by TCRdb to about 2020). Library generation was performed with the immunoSEQ multiplex PCR assay. As stored in TCRdb, this immuneACCESS dataset retains in-frame rearrangements with V and J assigned. A fraction of the clones does not appear; measured against another copy, unresolved V genes explain less than half of the discrepancy, and the remainder lacks a known reason. Present in this sample are around 250,000 clones, roughly 84% of which were seen just once. 1.5% of the sample lies in the top ten. Sequences were obtained from peripheral blood. Receptors were obtained from a woman aged 35 to 49 who had recovered from COVID-19.

This clone was counted only a few times. V usage is TRBV11-2 and J usage is TRBJ2-1; possibly TRBD2 for D (6 bases). V was shortened by 0 bases and J by 4 bases, with 13 bases between the two germline ends. The CDR3 totals 16 residues. Germline V gene data show CDR1 as SGHAT and CDR2 as FQNNGV. The CDR3 loop is CASSLEVWTTYNEQFF. The CDR3 coding sequence is TGTGCCAGCAGCTTAGAGGTCTGGACTACTTACAATGAGCAGTTCTTC.

The rearrangement links TRBV27 to TRBJ1-5; no clear D gene. Deletions cut 2 bases from V and 7 bases from J, with 9 bases between. The CDR3 extends over 13 amino acids. Per germline, CDR1 MNHEY and CDR2 SMNVEV (reference sequence). The CDR3: CASSLKAGQPQHF. The CDR3 region has the DNA TGTGCCAGCAGTTTAAAGGCAGGACAGCCCCAGCATTTT.

In this sample, this clone turned up many times. This sample also contains other DNA sequences that code for the same CDR3. V gene TRBV5-4 combines with J gene TRBJ1-6; D possibly corresponds to TRBD1 (6 bases). The CDR3 is 15 residues long. V lost 3 bases, J lost 9 bases, and 16 bases lay in between. The germline V gene encodes CDR1 SGHNT and CDR2 YYREEE (reference sequence). CDR3 loop: CASSSAGEWSSPLHF. CDR3 nucleotides: TGTGCCAGCAGCTCCGCAGGGGAATGGAGTTCACCCCTCCACTTT.

The V call is TRBV19, the J call TRBJ2-7; 7 positions match TRBD1. The CDR3 sequence is 14 residues long. Per the germline V gene, CDR1 is LNHDA and CDR2 is SQIVND (reference sequence). V was clipped by 3 bases and J by 3 bases; unmatched bases: 5. In DNA, the CDR3 is TGTGCCAGTAGTATCCCCGGGACAGTCTACGAGCAGTACTTC. Its protein is CASSIPGTVYEQYF.

V usage is TRBV5-4 and J usage is TRBJ2-7; 7 nucleotides agree with TRBD1. The CDR3 spans 12 residues. V was clipped by 4 bases and J by 3 bases; unmatched bases: 1. Germline V gives CDR1 SGHNT, CDR2 YYREEE (reference sequence). Here the CDR3 reads CASSNRGYEQYF. The CDR3 coding sequence is TGTGCCAGCAGCAACAGGGGCTACGAGCAGTACTTC. The variable domain in full, with the rest retrieved from reference TRBV5-4 and TRBJ2-7, is ETGVTQSPTHLIKTRGQQVTLRCSSQSGHNTVSWYQQALGQGPQFIFQYYREEENGRGNFPPRFSGLQFPNYSSELNVNALELDDSALYLCASSNRGYEQYFGPGTRLTVT.

This chain uses TRBV9 with TRBJ2-3; TRBD2 aligns across 10 bases. The germline CDR1 and CDR2 sequences are SGDLS and YYNGEE. V gave up 0 bases and J gave up 4 bases; unmatched junction bases: 5. The CDR3 covers 16 residues. The CDR3 here is CASSVASGGVADTQYF. The CDR3 DNA follows: TGTGCCAGCAGCGTAGCGAGCGGGGGGGTAGCAGATACGCAGTATTTT.

The V and J genes are TRBV30 and TRBJ1-1; the D is unclear. The V end was cut by 0 bases, the J end by 11 bases, with 13 bases between. The germline V gene has CDR1 GTSNPN and CDR2 SVGIG (reference sequence). The CDR3 is 12 residues long. The CDR3 is CAWSVREGRAFF. DNA for the CDR3: TGTGCCTGGAGTGTACGGGAGGGTCGGGCTTTCTTT.

The rearrangement links TRBV11-3 to TRBJ2-1; 9 positions match TRBD1. This CDR3 contains 15 residues. With V trimmed by 7 bases and J by 7 bases, 11 bases remained unmatched. In germline, CDR1 is SGHNT, CDR2 YENEEA. CDR3 loop: CASTSMTGTGNEQFF. The CDR3 nucleotides read TGTGCCAGCACCTCGATGACCGGGACAGGGAATGAGCAGTTCTTC.

This rearrangement joins TRBV6-1 to TRBJ1-2; 7 bases align to TRBD1. The germline CDR1 and CDR2 sequences are MNHNS and SASEGT. Trimming took 3 bases from V and 8 from J; bases not matched to a gene: 9. The CDR3 extends over 14 amino acids. The CDR3 reads CASSERRQGNGYTF. The DNA for the CDR3 is TGTGCCAGCAGTGAGCGGAGACAGGGAAACGGCTACACCTTC.

This clone was picked up one time. The V and J genes are TRBV6-5 and TRBJ2-1, with a possible D match to TRBD2 (6 bases). V lost 5 bases, J lost 12 bases, and 14 bases lay in between. Germline V CDR1 and CDR2: MNHEY, SVGAGI. The length of the CDR3 is 12 residues. CDR3 nucleotides: TGTGCCAGCAGTCCGGGAGCGATGGGGCAGTTCTTC. Its protein is CASSPGAMGQFF.

This chain connects TRBV5-5 to TRBJ1-2; 10 bases match TRBD1. The CDR3 spans 16 residues. Germline V gene sequence: CDR1 SGHKS, CDR2 YYEKEE (reference sequence). J gave up 4 bases and V 2 bases, and 8 bases lay outside the gene matches. The CDR3 sequence: CASSLLLGTGVYGYTF. The CDR3 bases are TGTGCCAGCAGCTTACTTCTGGGGACAGGGGTCTATGGCTACACCTTC.

The V call is TRBV24-1, the J call TRBJ2-2, with 13 positions matching TRBD2. The CDR3 consists of 18 residues. Germline V gene sequence: CDR1 KGHDR, CDR2 SFDVKD. The J segment lost 0 bases and the V segment lost 4 bases, leaving 4 bases of the junction unmatched. The CDR3, as DNA: TGTGCCACCAGTGAAGCCGGGACTAGCGGGGCGAACACCGGGGAGCTGTTTTTT. The encoded protein is CATSEAGTSGANTGELFF.

This rearrangement joins TRBV10-1 to TRBJ2-1; TRBD1 agrees at 10 bases. From germline, CDR1 is WNHNN and CDR2 SYGVQD (reference sequence). The CDR3 length is 17 residues. V lost 5 bases, J lost 4 bases, and 11 bases stayed unmatched. The CDR3 DNA reads as TGCGCCAGCAGTCTGGCCGCCGGGACAGGGGCTTACAATGAGCAGTTCTTC. Encoded protein: CASSLAAGTGAYNEQFF.

The rearrangement uses TRBV3-1 (or the pseudogene TRBV3-2) and TRBJ1-1; the match to TRBD1 covers 8 bases. CDR1 LGHDT and CDR2 YNNKEL come from the germline V gene (reference sequence). V was clipped by 5 bases and J by 4 bases; unmatched bases: 6. The CDR3 loop spans 14 amino acids. This chain's CDR3 is CASSSRGLGTEAFF. The CDR3 DNA is TGTGCCAGCAGCAGCAGGGGGCTGGGCACTGAAGCTTTCTTT.

This clone was seen a few times. The rearrangement links TRBV30 to TRBJ2-3; D gene uncertain. The V end lost 3 bases, the J end lost 6 bases, and 13 bases lay between the germline ends. CDR1 and CDR2 (germline): GTSNPN, SVGIG (reference sequence). CDR3 length: 13 amino acids. CDR3 amino acids: CAWSRRSPDTQYF. In nucleotides, the CDR3 is TGTGCCTGGAGCAGGCGATCCCCGGATACGCAGTATTTT.

This clone showed up just once. The V call is TRBV5-4, the J call TRBJ2-1; 11 nucleotides match TRBD2. V gave up 4 bases and J gave up 3 bases; unmatched junction bases: 3. Germline CDR1 reads SGHNT; CDR2 reads YYREEE (reference sequence). This CDR3 has 15 amino acids. The CDR3 is CASSVGTSGYNEQFF. CDR3 DNA sequence: TGTGCCAGCAGCGTCGGGACTAGCGGCTACAATGAGCAGTTCTTC.

The chain carries TRBV6-5 and TRBJ2-3, with 7 bases matching TRBD1. Germline trimming cut 7 bases from V and 5 bases from J; bases unmatched to any gene: 6. The length of the CDR3 is 13 residues. Germline lookup yields CDR1 MNHEY and CDR2 SVGAGI. The CDR3 spells CASKDRDRDTQYF. The CDR3 region has the DNA TGTGCCAGCAAAGACCGGGACAGAGATACGCAGTATTTT.

V is TRBV7-9 and J is TRBJ1-4, with TRBD1 matching 7 bases. Germline loops: CDR1 SEHNR, CDR2 FQNEAQ (reference sequence). V shed 1 base, J shed 3 bases, and the junction held 2 bases outside the gene matches. The CDR3 is 15 amino acids. CDR3 sequence (DNA): TGTGCCAGCAGCTTAGGGGGACAGTCTAATGAAAAACTGTTTTTT. Translated, it gives CASSLGGQSNEKLFF.

The CDR3 nucleotides are TGTGCCAGCAGCCAAGATAGAGGAGGAGGGTTGGGGGCCCAGTACTTC. It is translated as CASSQDRGGGLGAQYF. This chain uses TRBV3-1 (or the pseudogene TRBV3-2) with TRBJ2-5, with D possibly being TRBD2 (6 bases). Germline-derived CDR1 and CDR2 are LGHDT and YNNKEL (reference sequence). The CDR3 covers 16 residues. Trimming took 0 bases from V and 9 from J, leaving 20 bases between them.

The CDR3 sequence is CASSAGRGRETQYF. In DNA, the CDR3 is TGTGCCAGCAGTGCCGGCAGGGGCAGAGAGACCCAGTACTTC. This chain links TRBV28 with TRBJ2-5; D possibly corresponds to TRBD1 (6 bases). The CDR3 consists of 14 residues. V was clipped by 5 bases and J by 4 bases, with 14 bases between them. Looked up from germline, CDR1 is MDHEN and CDR2 is SYDVKM.

To note about this clone: A much larger clone sits a single nucleotide away, making a read error possible. Other nucleotide sequences in the sample specify the same CDR3. The rearrangement joins TRBV27 to TRBJ2-7, with unresolved D. Per the germline V gene, CDR1 is MNHEY and CDR2 is SMNVEV (reference sequence). Between the trimmed V and J ends, which lost 5 bases and 4 bases, there was a span of 6 bases. The CDR3 length is 11 residues. CDR3 DNA sequence: TGTGCCAGCAGTGCCGGTTACGAGCAGTACTTC. Translation gives CASSAGYEQYF.

The chain is built from TRBV4-1 and TRBJ1-1; tentative D call: TRBD1 (5 bases). V lost 10 bases to trimming and J lost 4 bases, with 22 bases between them. The CDR3 sequence is 15 residues long. The V gene's germline CDR1 is MGHRA and CDR2 YSYEKL. CDR3 sequence (DNA): TGCGCCACCCGGGCAGGGTGGGTTGATGGCACTGAAGCTTTCTTT. Its translation is CATRAGWVDGTEAFF.